A selection of T cell receptor beta chains follows, all from one sample in a study of identical twins. TCRdb processed the 5' RACE reads anew with MiXCR; each CDR3 protein has one entry. The table records 450,000 to 600,000 distinct CDR3 sequences, about 22% of them present only once. This same sample was also part of a study on yellow fever vaccine responses in identical twins.

The sample was CD4+ T cells sorted from blood. These receptors were obtained from a woman aged 18 to 35 in good health. Both conserved end residues are part of each CDR3. The order of the fields is D gene, clone size, J gene, V gene, CDR3 protein, CDR3 DNA. A D gene is named only where the DNA matches it firmly. Clone size, where shown, is once, few, many, or a class for clones that have expanded.

>.|.|TRBJ2-5|TRBV20-1
CSARLGGAPQETQYF
TGCAGTGCTAGACTTGGGGGGGCCCCCCAAGAGACCCAGTACTTC
>TRBD1|.|TRBJ2-5|TRBV15
CATSRDLAGGETQYF
TGTGCCACCAGCAGAGATCTGGCAGGGGGAGAGACCCAGTACTTC
>.|.|TRBJ2-5|TRBV6-5
CASSYWDTQETQYF
TGTGCCAGCAGTTACTGGGACACGCAAGAGACCCAGTACTTC
>TRBD1|few|TRBJ1-6|TRBV28
CASSLTPGGANSPLHF
TGTGCCAGCAGTTTAACCCCAGGGGGCGCGAATTCACCCCTCCACTTT
>.|many|TRBJ1-3|TRBV12-3/TRBV12-4
CASSRLGSGNTIYF
TGTGCCAGCAGTCGCCTAGGGTCTGGAAACACCATATATTTT
>.|few|TRBJ1-1|TRBV12-3/TRBV12-4
CASSLWEGGTEAFF
TGTGCCAGCAGTTTATGGGAGGGAGGCACTGAAGCTTTCTTT
>TRBD2|.|TRBJ2-7|TRBV9
CASSATGTSTYEQYF
TGTGCCAGCAGCGCGACCGGGACTAGTACCTACGAGCAGTACTTC
>TRBD2|.|TRBJ2-1|TRBV25-1
CASSDGGTSGYNEQFF
TGTGCCAGCAGTGACGGGGGGACTAGCGGATACAATGAGCAGTTCTTC
>.|few|TRBJ2-6|TRBV19
CASSDQARETGANVLTF
TGTGCCAGTAGTGACCAAGCCAGGGAGACTGGGGCCAACGTCCTGACTTTC
>TRBD1|.|TRBJ1-5|TRBV12-3/TRBV12-4
CASSDRGTSNQPQHF
TGTGCCAGCAGTGACAGGGGGACAAGCAATCAGCCCCAGCATTTT
>TRBD2|.|TRBJ2-5|TRBV27
CASSLYAGDPETQYF
TGTGCCAGCAGTTTATATGCGGGAGATCCGGAGACCCAGTACTTC
>.|.|TRBJ2-2|TRBV24-1
CATSLGGGETGELFF
TGTGCCACCAGTTTAGGGGGGGGTGAGACCGGGGAGCTGTTTTTT
>.|few|TRBJ2-1|TRBV18
CASSPTSTGGEFF
TGTGCCAGCTCACCCACCTCGACAGGTGGCGAGTTCTTC
>TRBD2|few|TRBJ2-2|TRBV2
CASSETSGRTYWNTGELFF
TGTGCCAGCAGTGAAACTAGCGGGAGGACGTATTGGAACACCGGGGAGCTGTTTTTT
>.|few|TRBJ1-2|TRBV28
CASSLAGTDGYTF
TGTGCCAGCAGTTTGGCAGGGACGGATGGCTACACCTTC
>.|few|TRBJ2-1|TRBV2
CASSEQGGIRYNEQFF
TGTGCCAGCAGTGAACAAGGCGGGATTCGCTACAATGAGCAGTTCTTC
>.|few|TRBJ1-1|TRBV3-1
CASSQTRGGTEAFF
TGTGCCAGCAGCCAGACCCGGGGGGGCACTGAAGCTTTCTTT
>.|.|TRBJ1-1|TRBV29-1
CSVTSTSEAFF
TGCAGCGTCACCTCGACCTCTGAAGCTTTCTTT
>.|few|TRBJ2-5|TRBV3-1
CASSHRTGLETQYF
TGTGCCAGCAGCCATCGGACGGGCTTGGAGACCCAGTACTTC
>.|few|TRBJ2-1|TRBV5-1
CASSFSAGTNEQFF
TGCGCCAGCAGCTTTTCTGCAGGAACGAATGAGCAGTTCTTC
>TRBD2|few|TRBJ2-1|TRBV4-1
CASSHSGGVTSYNEQFF
TGCGCCAGCAGCCATTCCGGGGGGGTTACCTCCTACAATGAGCAGTTCTTC
>TRBD2|.|TRBJ2-5|TRBV10-2
CATDTSGGQETQYF
TGCGCCACCGATACTAGCGGGGGCCAAGAGACCCAGTACTTC
>.|.|TRBJ1-1|TRBV7-9
CASSLGGPKNTEAFF
TGTGCCAGCAGCTTAGGGGGGCCGAAGAACACTGAAGCTTTCTTT
>.|few|TRBJ1-5|TRBV20-1
CSATQGNSNQPQHF
TGCAGTGCAACACAGGGAAATAGCAATCAGCCCCAGCATTTT
>TRBD1|few|TRBJ1-2|TRBV5-1
CASSLARQGDGYTF
TGCGCCAGCAGCTTGGCCAGACAGGGAGATGGCTACACCTTC
>.|.|TRBJ2-1|TRBV20-1
CSARDSRGAEDEQFF
TGCAGTGCTAGAGATTCGAGGGGGGCCGAGGATGAGCAGTTCTTC
>.|.|TRBJ2-5|TRBV21-1
CASSPRDRTHQGSETQYF
TGTGCCAGCAGCCCCCGGGACAGGACACATCAGGGTTCAGAGACCCAGTACTTC
>.|.|TRBJ1-3|TRBV28
CASRWGTGNTIYF
TGTGCCAGCCGTTGGGGGACTGGAAACACCATATATTTT
>.|few|TRBJ2-1|TRBV15
CATSSPRTGASSYNEQFF
TGTGCCACCAGCAGTCCAAGAACGGGGGCGTCATCCTACAATGAGCAGTTCTTC
>.|few|TRBJ2-1|TRBV7-7
CASSASGALYNEQFF
TGTGCCAGCAGCGCCTCAGGGGCGTTATACAATGAGCAGTTCTTC
>.|many|TRBJ2-5|TRBV27
CASNDFGIWQETQYF
TGTGCCAGCAACGACTTTGGGATATGGCAGGAGACCCAGTACTTC
>.|.|TRBJ2-1|TRBV12-3/TRBV12-4
CASRPGTINEQFF
TGTGCCAGCAGACCCGGGACGATCAATGAGCAGTTCTTC
>.|.|TRBJ1-2|TRBV29-1
CSVGSGAVGYTF
TGCAGCGTTGGCAGTGGGGCGGTTGGCTACACCTTC
>TRBD2|.|TRBJ2-2|TRBV2
CASSEAGDTGELFF
TGTGCCAGCAGTGAGGCGGGGGACACCGGGGAGCTGTTTTTT
>.|.|TRBJ1-2|TRBV7-8
CASSLALGSYYGYTF
TGTGCCAGCAGCTTAGCGCTTGGCAGTTACTATGGCTACACCTTC
>TRBD1|many|TRBJ1-5|TRBV12-3/TRBV12-4
CASSSGQGGNQPQHF
TGTGCCAGCAGTTCCGGACAGGGGGGCAATCAGCCCCAGCATTTT
>.|.|TRBJ2-2|TRBV19
CASSIEQGGTGELFF
TGTGCCAGTAGTATTGAACAGGGCGGCACCGGGGAGCTGTTTTTT
>TRBD1|.|TRBJ2-1|TRBV6-1
CASRLNQGAVNEQFF
TGTGCCAGCAGACTTAACCAGGGGGCTGTCAATGAGCAGTTCTTC
>.|.|TRBJ1-1|TRBV6-5
CASSYGGGSEAFF
TGTGCCAGCAGTTACGGGGGGGGCTCTGAAGCTTTCTTT
>TRBD1|few|TRBJ2-5|TRBV18
CASSPVVVLGSDRGQETQYF
TGTGCCAGCTCACCAGTGGTCGTCCTCGGGTCGGACAGGGGGCAAGAGACCCAGTACTTC